The 20 T cell receptor beta chains below come from one sample, sequenced in a study of regulatory T cells in long-lasting Graves disease. Time point here: newly diagnosed GD, antithyroid drugs for less than 3 months. PBMCs were the source of the RNA used for TCR sequencing. CDR3 regions were amplified by Arm-PCR using iRepertoire HTBI primers to build TCR beta libraries. TCRdb ran MiXCR on the multiplex PCR reads and lists one entry per CDR3 protein. Found here are some 500,000 distinct CDR3 sequences, around 16% of them singletons; the top ten hold about 25%. The same sample was also studied in work on T cells in Graves' hyperthyroidism and ophthalmopathy.

The sample here was peripheral blood mononuclear cells (PBMCs), taken at new diagnosis, from a patient treated with antithyroid drugs. These receptors were taken from a woman aged 40 to 65 with Graves disease.

This clonotype was seen ten or more times. The V gene is TRBV30, the J gene TRBJ2-3; D uncertain. CDR1 is GTSNPN and CDR2 is SVGIG in the germline V gene (reference sequence). Trimming left V 8 bases short and J 4 bases short, with 13 bases between. The CDR3 consists of 12 residues. The CDR3 region is CARKNGADTQYF. The CDR3 nucleotides are TGTGCCCGGAAGAATGGGGCAGATACGCAGTATTTT.

Concerning this clonotype: This CDR3 is missing its conserved last phenylalanine or tryptophan, likely due to a read error. This chain connects TRBV5-1 to TRBJ1-6; a weak D match, TRBD1 (5 bases). The germline V and J ends were trimmed by 5 bases and 5 bases, with 11 bases remaining between them. Germline V gene sequence: CDR1 SGHRS, CDR2 YFSETQ. The CDR3 is 14 amino acids. CDR3 amino acids: CASRGADHNSPLHL. CDR3 DNA sequence: TGCGCCAGCAGAGGGGCTGACCATAATTCACCCCTCCACCTT.

This clonotype was counted a few times. DNA for the CDR3: TGTGCCAGTAGTGATCCGGGACAGGCGATCGACTCTGGGGCCAACGTCCTGACTTTC. Protein sequence: CASSDPGQAIDSGANVLTF. This chain uses TRBV19 with TRBJ2-6; TRBD1 matches 8 bases. Unmatched junction bases numbered 12, after V lost 5 bases and J lost 0 bases. CDR1 is LNHDA, CDR2 SQIVND, per germline (reference sequence). This CDR3 contains 19 residues.

The chain couples TRBV11-3 to TRBJ2-2; TRBD1 is a possible D gene (5 bases). The germline V and J ends were trimmed by 5 bases and 0 bases, with 16 bases remaining between them. CDR3 length: 17 residues. Germline assignment: CDR1 SGHNT and CDR2 YENEEA. As DNA, the CDR3 is TGTGCCAGCAGCCCACCCAGAGACAGCGCGAACACCGGGGAGCTGTTTTTT. Its translation: CASSPPRDSANTGELFF.

The chain combines TRBV4-1 with TRBJ1-3, with a tentative D call TRBD1 (6 bases). With 2 bases removed from V and 0 bases from J, the gap between germline ends came to 11 bases. Per germline, CDR1 MGHRA and CDR2 YSYEKL. The CDR3 length is 16 residues. CDR3 DNA sequence: TGCGCCAGCAGCCAAACCACAGGGAGCTCTGGAAACACCATATATTTT. It yields the protein CASSQTTGSSGNTIYF.

This clonotype has ten or more counts. The V and J genes are TRBV5-6 and TRBJ2-5, with TRBD2 as a possible D gene (6 bases). The germline V and J ends were trimmed by 2 bases and 1 base, with 9 bases remaining between them. The CDR3 totals 14 residues. The germline gives CDR1 SGHDT, CDR2 YYEEEE. The CDR3 loop is CASSFSTSQETQYF. CDR3 DNA sequence: TGTGCCAGCAGCTTCTCGACTAGCCAAGAGACCCAGTACTTC.

This clonotype was detected ten times or more. A junction end diverges from the germline sequence, so it may reflect a read error. J is TRBJ2-7 and V is TRBV5-1, with 9 positions matching TRBD1. The CDR3 runs 15 residues. The germline V gene encodes CDR1 SGHRS and CDR2 YFSETQ. The CDR3 DNA sequence: TGTGCCAGCAGCCCTACAGGGGGCAGGTTTTACGAGCAGTACTTC. This sequence encodes CASSPTGGRFYEQYF.

The rearrangement links TRBV5-1 to TRBJ1-2; no clear D. The length of the CDR3 is 13 residues. Germline loops: CDR1 SGHRS, CDR2 YFSETQ. V lost 4 bases to trimming and J lost 4 bases, with 11 bases between them. The CDR3 sequence: CASSPQNGYGYTF. The CDR3 coding sequence is TGCGCCAGCAGCCCTCAAAACGGCTATGGCTACACCTTC.

This clonotype was detected only a few times. This sequence joins TRBV2 and TRBJ1-1; D is ambiguous. CDR3 length: 13 amino acids. Germline CDR1 reads SNHLY; CDR2 reads FYNNEI. V dropped 7 bases and J dropped 2 bases, with 11 bases sitting between them. The CDR3 sequence is CASIRWANTEAFF. The DNA for the CDR3 is TGTGCCAGCATAAGATGGGCAAACACTGAAGCTTTCTTT.

J is TRBJ2-3 and V is TRBV3-1, with TRBD2 matching over 11 bases. Germline CDR1 reads LGHDT; CDR2 reads YNNKEL (reference sequence). The CDR3 runs 17 residues. J was trimmed by 3 bases and V by 0 bases; bases with no gene match: 5. CDR3 loop: CASSQEVAGGPTDTQYF. The CDR3 DNA reads TGTGCCAGCAGCCAAGAGGTAGCGGGGGGGCCGACAGATACGCAGTATTTT.

This clonotype turned up a few times. This rearrangement joins TRBV11-2 to TRBJ2-7; perhaps TRBD2 as D (5 bases). The CDR3 runs to 15 residues. The V gene lost 4 bases and the J gene lost 0 bases, with 13 bases spanning the gap. The V gene's germline CDR1 is SGHAT and CDR2 FQNNGV. Here the CDR3 DNA reads TGTGCCAGCAGCTCCCAGGCGGGTGACTCCTACGAGCAGTACTTC. It translates to CASSSQAGDSYEQYF. Together with reference TRBV11-2 and TRBJ2-7, the CDR3 gives the full variable domain: EAGVAQSPRYKIIEKRQSVAFWCNPISGHATLYWYQQILGQGPKLLIQFQNNGVVDDSQLPKDRFSAERLKGVDSTLKIQPAKLEDSAVYLCASSSQAGDSYEQYFGPGTRLTVT.

This clonotype was counted at least ten times. CDR3 loop: CASSQDRGRNYEQYF. The CDR3 region has the DNA TGTGCCAGCAGCCAAGATCGAGGCAGGAACTACGAGCAGTACTTC. V is TRBV4-2 and J is TRBJ2-7; no clear D. V lost 0 bases to trimming and J lost 3 bases, with 12 bases between them. Germline CDR1 LGHNA, CDR2 YNFKEQ. This CDR3 contains 15 residues.

This clonotype was counted a few times. V usage is TRBV9 and J usage is TRBJ2-2, with unresolved D. Germline V lookup: CDR1 SGDLS, CDR2 YYNGEE. Trimming pared 0 bases from V and 0 bases from J, leaving 6 bases between. The CDR3 sequence is 15 residues long. DNA of the CDR3: TGTGCCAGCAGCGTAGATACAGCGAACACCGGGGAGCTGTTTTTT. Protein sequence: CASSVDTANTGELFF.

This clonotype was seen a few times. V is TRBV15 and J is TRBJ2-5; weak D call: TRBD1 (6 bases). The CDR3 runs 14 residues. The V end was cut by 0 bases, the J end by 3 bases, with 8 bases between. Germline V gene data show CDR1 as LNHNV and CDR2 as YYDKDF (reference sequence). The CDR3 reads CATSREAGEETQYF. DNA for the CDR3: TGTGCCACCAGCAGAGAGGCAGGGGAAGAGACCCAGTACTTC.

As to this clonotype: This may be a read error: a much more frequent sequence differs by one nucleotide. The rearrangement links TRBV6-1 to TRBJ1-1; D not certain. The V gene lost 5 bases and the J gene lost 7 bases, with 14 bases spanning the gap. CDR1 and CDR2 from the germline V gene are MNHNS and SASEGT. This CDR3 is built from 13 residues. The CDR3, as DNA: TGTGCCAGCAGTCACAAAGGCGTTGTTGAAGCTTTCTTT. Translating gives CASSHKGVVEAFF.

The chain carries TRBV18 and TRBJ2-7; TRBD1 matches 7 bases. Trimming cost V 6 bases and J 2 bases; bases outside gene matches: 7. Germline assignment: CDR1 KGHSH and CDR2 LQKENI. The CDR3 is 14 residues long. This CDR3 is CASSEQGPPYEQYF. In DNA, the CDR3 is TGTGCCAGCTCCGAACAGGGGCCCCCCTACGAGCAGTACTTC.

Many counts were recorded for this clonotype. The chain carries TRBV11-3 and TRBJ2-5; D possibly corresponds to TRBD2 (5 bases). V was pared by 6 bases and J by 2 bases, with 13 bases between. This CDR3 has 14 residues. Per germline, CDR1 SGHNT and CDR2 YENEEA. CDR3 residues: CASSSRASQETQYF. In DNA form, the CDR3 reads TGTGCCAGCAGTTCGAGGGCTTCGCAAGAGACCCAGTACTTC.

This clonotype has at least ten counts. The rearrangement links TRBV2 to TRBJ2-7; D unclear. Germline loops: CDR1 SNHLY, CDR2 FYNNEI. Between the trimmed V and J ends, which lost 2 bases and 7 bases, there was a span of 12 bases. This CDR3 contains 13 residues. Here the CDR3 DNA reads TGTGCCAGCAGTGAATCTGTCCCGTGGGAGCAGTACTTC. This encodes CASSESVPWEQYF.

V and J are TRBV7-9 and TRBJ2-6; D is tentatively TRBD1 or TRBD2 (5 bases each). V lost 5 bases and J 2 bases, leaving 13 bases between the germline ends. The CDR3 extends over 16 amino acids. Germline V gives CDR1 SEHNR, CDR2 FQNEAQ (reference sequence). In DNA, the CDR3 is TGTGCCAGCAGCCCCGGGACCCCCCCTGGGGCCAACGTCCTGACTTTC. The encoded protein is CASSPGTPPGANVLTF.

This clonotype occurred a few times. With a much larger clone just one base away, this may be a read error. The CDR3 end shows no conserved phenylalanine or tryptophan, and so a read error is likely. CDR3 nucleotide sequence: TGTGCCAGCACGGGACAGGTTTATTCCGATGAAAAACTGTTTTAT. Amino acids: CASTGQVYSDEKLFY. The chain is built from TRBV2 and TRBJ1-4, with 8 bases identical to TRBD1. V lost 7 bases to trimming and J lost 6 bases; unmatched junction nucleotides: 10. Germline values: CDR1 SNHLY, CDR2 FYNNEI. This CDR3 spans 15 amino acids.